This TCR beta chain was sequenced during a study of blood T cell repertoires in COVID-19. This clone was seen a handful of times. Because the CDR3's place on the DNA is in doubt, the DNA is left out and the CDR3 is given as listed by TCRdb. Libraries were prepared by immunoSEQ multiplex PCR; TCRdb keeps only in-frame clonotypes and omits some of them. The table has roughly 70,000 clones, roughly 80% seen once. The CDR3 is made up of 15 amino acids, end residues included. Germline CDR1 reads MNHEY; CDR2 reads SVGAGI. The genes are TRBV6-5 and TRBJ2-7; the table's D gene call, TRBD1, was not cross checked with the DNA. The clonotype originates from a man aged 70 or older who had recovered from COVID-19. The sequenced sample consisted of peripheral blood. CDR3 protein: CASSSSTGIPYEQYF.